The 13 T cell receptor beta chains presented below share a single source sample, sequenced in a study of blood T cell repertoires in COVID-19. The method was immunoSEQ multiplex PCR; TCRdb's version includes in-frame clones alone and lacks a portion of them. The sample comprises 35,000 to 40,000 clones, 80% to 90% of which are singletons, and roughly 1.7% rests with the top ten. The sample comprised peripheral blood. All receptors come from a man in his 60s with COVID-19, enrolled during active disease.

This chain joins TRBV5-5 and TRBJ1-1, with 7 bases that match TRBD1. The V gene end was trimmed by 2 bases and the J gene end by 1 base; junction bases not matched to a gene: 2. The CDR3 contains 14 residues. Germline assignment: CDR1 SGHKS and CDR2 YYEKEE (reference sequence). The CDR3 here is CASSFGTANTEAFF. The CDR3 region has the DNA TGTGCCAGCAGCTTCGGGACAGCGAACACTGAAGCTTTCTTT.

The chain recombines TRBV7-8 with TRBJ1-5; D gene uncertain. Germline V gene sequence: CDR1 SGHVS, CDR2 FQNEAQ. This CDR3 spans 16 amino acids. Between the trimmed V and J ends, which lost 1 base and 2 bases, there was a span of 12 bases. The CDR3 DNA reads TGTGCCAGCAGCTTAGAATCCCCGCGGGGCAATCAGCCCCAGCATTTT. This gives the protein CASSLESPRGNQPQHF.

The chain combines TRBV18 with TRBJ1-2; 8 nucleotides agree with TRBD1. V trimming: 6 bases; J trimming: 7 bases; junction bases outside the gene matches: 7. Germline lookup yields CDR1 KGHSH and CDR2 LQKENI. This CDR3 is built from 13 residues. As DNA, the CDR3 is TGTGCCAGCTCTTCCGGACAGGGCAGTGGCTACACCTTC. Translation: CASSSGQGSGYTF.

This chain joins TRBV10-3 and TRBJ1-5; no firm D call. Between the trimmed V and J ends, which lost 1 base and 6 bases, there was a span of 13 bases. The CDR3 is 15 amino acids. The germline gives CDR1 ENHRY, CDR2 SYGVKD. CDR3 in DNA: TGTGCCATCAGTGAGTGGCTGACTTCTAGTCAGCCCCAGCATTTT. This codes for CAISEWLTSSQPQHF.

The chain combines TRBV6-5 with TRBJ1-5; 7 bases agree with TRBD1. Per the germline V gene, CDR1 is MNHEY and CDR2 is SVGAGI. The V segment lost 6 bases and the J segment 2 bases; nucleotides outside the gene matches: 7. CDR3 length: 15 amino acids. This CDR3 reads CASSSGGWGNQPQHF. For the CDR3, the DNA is TGTGCCAGCAGCTCAGGGGGTTGGGGCAATCAGCCCCAGCATTTT.

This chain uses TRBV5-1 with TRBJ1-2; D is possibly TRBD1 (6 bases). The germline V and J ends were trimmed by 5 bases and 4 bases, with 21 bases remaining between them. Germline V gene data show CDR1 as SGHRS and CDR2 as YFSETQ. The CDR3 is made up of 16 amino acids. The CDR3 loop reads CASRDWGGQKAYGYTF. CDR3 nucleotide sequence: TGCGCCAGCAGAGATTGGGGGGGCCAGAAAGCCTATGGCTACACCTTC.

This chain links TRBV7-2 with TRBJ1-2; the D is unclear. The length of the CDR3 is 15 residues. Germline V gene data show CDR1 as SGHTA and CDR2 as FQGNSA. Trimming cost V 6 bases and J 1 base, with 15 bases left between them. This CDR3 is CASSLHSPGNYGYTF. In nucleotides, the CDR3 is TGTGCCAGCAGTCTCCACAGCCCTGGTAACTATGGCTACACCTTC.

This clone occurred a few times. The CDR3 protein is CASSLDETHGPLNTEAFF. In DNA, the CDR3 is TGTGCCAGCAGCTTAGATGAGACACACGGCCCCTTGAACACTGAAGCTTTCTTT. The chain links TRBV11-2 to TRBJ1-1; D gene ambiguous. The ends were cut back, 0 bases at V and 0 bases at J, with 17 bases in the middle. CDR3 length equals 18 residues. CDR1 SGHAT and CDR2 FQNNGV come from the germline V gene.

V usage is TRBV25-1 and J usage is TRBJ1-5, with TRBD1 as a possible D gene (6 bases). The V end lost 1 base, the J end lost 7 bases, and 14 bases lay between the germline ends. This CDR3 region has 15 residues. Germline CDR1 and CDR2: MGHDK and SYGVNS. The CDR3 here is CASSESRGMGQPQHF. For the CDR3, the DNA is TGTGCCAGCAGTGAATCTAGGGGGATGGGACAGCCCCAGCATTTT. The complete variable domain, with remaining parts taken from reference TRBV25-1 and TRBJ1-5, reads EADIYQTPRYLVIGTGKKITLECSQTMGHDKMYWYQQDPGMELHLIHYSYGVNSTEKGDLSSESTVSRIRTEHFPLTLESARPSHTSQYLCASSESRGMGQPQHFGDGTRLSIL.

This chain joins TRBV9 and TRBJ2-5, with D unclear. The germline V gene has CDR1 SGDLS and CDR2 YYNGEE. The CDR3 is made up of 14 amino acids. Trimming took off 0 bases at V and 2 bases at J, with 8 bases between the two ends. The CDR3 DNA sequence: TGTGCCAGCAGCGTAGGTAGCAGTCAAGAGACCCAGTACTTC. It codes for CASSVGSSQETQYF.

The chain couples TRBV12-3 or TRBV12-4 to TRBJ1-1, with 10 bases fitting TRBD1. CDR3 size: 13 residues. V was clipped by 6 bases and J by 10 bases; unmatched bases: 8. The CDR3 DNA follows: TGTGCCAGCAGGAGGGGACAGGGGCTAGGAGCTTTCTTT. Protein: CASRRGQGLGAFF.

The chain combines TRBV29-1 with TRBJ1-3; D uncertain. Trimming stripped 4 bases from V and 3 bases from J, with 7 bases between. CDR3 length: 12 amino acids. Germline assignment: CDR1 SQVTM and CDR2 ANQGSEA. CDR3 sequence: CSVAVHGNTIYF. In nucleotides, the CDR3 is TGCAGCGTTGCGGTTCATGGAAACACCATATATTTT.

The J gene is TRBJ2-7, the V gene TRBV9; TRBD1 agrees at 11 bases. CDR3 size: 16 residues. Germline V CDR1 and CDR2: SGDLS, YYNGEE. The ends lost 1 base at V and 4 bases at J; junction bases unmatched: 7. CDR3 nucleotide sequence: TGTGCCAGCAGCGTAAGTGTCGGACAGGGGGCTTACGAGCAGTACTTC. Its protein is CASSVSVGQGAYEQYF.